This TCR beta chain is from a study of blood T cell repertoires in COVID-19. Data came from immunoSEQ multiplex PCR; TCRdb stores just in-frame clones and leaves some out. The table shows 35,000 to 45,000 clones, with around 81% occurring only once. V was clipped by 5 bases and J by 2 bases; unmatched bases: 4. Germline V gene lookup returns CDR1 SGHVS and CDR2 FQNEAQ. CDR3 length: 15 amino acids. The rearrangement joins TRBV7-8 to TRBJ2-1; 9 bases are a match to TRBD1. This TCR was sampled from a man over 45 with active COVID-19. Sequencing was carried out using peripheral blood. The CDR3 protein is CASSKQGAAYNEQFF. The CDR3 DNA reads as TGTGCCAGCAGCAAACAGGGGGCAGCCTACAATGAGCAGTTCTTC.